This T cell receptor (beta chain) was observed in a study of cytomegalovirus exposure and HLA in healthy donors. Overall study: The early release's HLA-typed donors yielded 65 million to 85 million unique TCRs. Findings and limits, study-wide: From TCR beta sequences, most subjects' HLA-A and HLA-B alleles were reportedly predicted accurately. A later analysis by the authors found several of the most significant clusters apparently linked to common viral pathogens.

Vbeta (60) and Jbeta (13) primers were used in the PCR. Data came from immunoSEQ multiplex PCR; TCRdb stores just in-frame clones and leaves some out. This table holds 150,000 to 200,000 clones, roughly 77% found once. Turning to this clone: Its specificity is not known.

This sequence was found in a man aged 30 to 39 in good health and CMV-seropositive. The sequencing input was PBMCs.

The CDR3 sequence is CASSPGGLNTGELFF. In DNA, the CDR3 is TGTGCCAGCAGCCCAGGGGGACTGAACACCGGGGAGCTGTTTTTT. The chain links TRBV7-3 to TRBJ2-2; TRBD1 might be the D (7 bases). The CDR3 covers 15 residues. CDR1 SGHTA and CDR2 FQGTGA come from the germline V gene. The ends were cut back, 5 bases at V and 1 base at J, with 11 bases in the middle.